A single sample gave rise to the 24 T cell receptor beta chains below, sequenced in a study of cytomegalovirus exposure and HLA in healthy donors. A multiplex PCR was run with 60 Vbeta primers and 13 Jbeta primers. Measured with immunoSEQ multiplex PCR; TCRdb has only the in-frame clones, and not every one. In the table there are some 40,000 clones, 60% to 75% of which are singletons. The sequencing sample was made of PBMCs. These receptors were collected from a man aged 35 to 55 in good health and CMV-seronegative.

This clone has a handful of counts. The rearrangement links TRBV4-2 to TRBJ1-2, with a weak D call TRBD1 (6 bases). V lost 1 base, J lost 4 bases, and 13 bases lay in between. The germline V gene encodes CDR1 LGHNA and CDR2 YNFKEQ. The CDR3 covers 15 residues. CDR3 region: CASSQGGGVGYGYTF. As DNA, the CDR3 is TGTGCCAGCAGCCAAGGGGGGGGCGTAGGCTATGGCTACACCTTC.

This clone was picked up a small number of times. This chain uses TRBV2 with TRBJ2-2, with D possibly matching TRBD2 (5 bases). Deletions cut 2 bases from V and 5 bases from J, with 12 bases between. From germline, CDR1 is SNHLY and CDR2 FYNNEI. The CDR3 consists of 15 residues. The CDR3 region is CASSESGFSTGELFF. CDR3 DNA: TGTGCCAGCAGTGAATCGGGGTTTTCGACCGGGGAGCTGTTTTTT.

The chain is built from TRBV6-1 and TRBJ1-2, with 9 bases fitting TRBD1. This CDR3 is built from 15 residues. CDR1 is MNHNS and CDR2 is SASEGT in the germline V gene. J gave up 6 bases and V 6 bases, and 11 bases lay outside the gene matches. The CDR3 sequence is CASRDGYTGGDGYTF. The DNA for the CDR3 is TGTGCCAGCAGGGACGGGTATACAGGGGGCGATGGCTACACCTTC.

This clone was counted a few times. This chain connects TRBV11-2 to TRBJ1-2; TRBD1 matches at 12 bases. CDR1 and CDR2 (germline): SGHAT, FQNNGV. The CDR3 spans 17 residues. The V and J ends lost 3 bases and 3 bases, in that order; junction bases with no gene match: 8. The CDR3 sequence is CASSLAGQGAFDYGYTF. The CDR3 DNA reads as TGTGCCAGCAGCTTGGCGGGACAGGGGGCATTCGACTATGGCTACACCTTC.

The chain combines TRBV9 with TRBJ1-6, with TRBD1 as a possible D gene (6 bases). V was pared by 0 bases and J by 8 bases, with 9 bases between. Germline V lookup: CDR1 SGDLS, CDR2 YYNGEE. CDR3 length equals 14 residues. CDR3: CASSVEDRDSPLHF. CDR3 DNA: TGTGCCAGCAGCGTAGAGGACAGAGATTCACCCCTCCACTTT.

The genes are TRBV30 and TRBJ1-3; D might be TRBD1 (6 bases). Trimming took off 0 bases at V and 4 bases at J, with 13 bases between the two ends. The CDR3 has 15 amino acids. CDR1 is GTSNPN, CDR2 SVGIG, per germline (reference sequence). The CDR3 spells CAWSVPGEAGNTIYF. The DNA of the CDR3 is TGTGCCTGGAGTGTACCAGGGGAAGCAGGAAACACCATATATTTT. Complete variable domain (other parts from reference TRBV30 and TRBJ1-3): SQTIHQWPATLVQPVGSPLSLECTVEGTSNPNLYWYRQAAGRGLQLLFYSVGIGQISSEVPQNLSASRPQDRQFILSSKKLLLSDSGFYLCAWSVPGEAGNTIYFGEGSWLTVV.

The chain joins TRBV6-1 to TRBJ1-5, with D tentatively TRBD1 (6 bases). The CDR3 loop spans 15 amino acids. The germline V and J ends were trimmed by 6 bases and 1 base, with 13 bases remaining between them. Germline lookup yields CDR1 MNHNS and CDR2 SASEGT. This chain's CDR3 is CASRYRVESNQPQHF. The CDR3 coding sequence is TGTGCCAGCAGATACAGGGTGGAGAGCAATCAGCCCCAGCATTTT.

J is TRBJ1-6 and V is TRBV14; possible D gene TRBD1, 6 bases. Trimming left V 0 bases short and J 6 bases short, with 18 bases between. Germline V gives CDR1 SGHDN, CDR2 FVKESK. This CDR3 comprises 18 residues. Here the CDR3 DNA reads TGTGCCAGCAGCCAAGAAGGAGGCGCTTGGGGGCTTAATTCACCCCTCCACTTT. The encoded protein is CASSQEGGAWGLNSPLHF. Complete variable domain (other parts from reference TRBV14 and TRBJ1-6): EAGVTQFPSHSVIEKGQTVTLRCDPISGHDNLYWYRRVMGKEIKFLLHFVKESKQDESGMPNNRFLAERTGGTYSTLKVQPAELEDSGVYFCASSQEGGAWGLNSPLHFGNGTRLTVT.

The chain is built from TRBV9 and TRBJ2-2; D is perhaps TRBD2 (7 bases). V was trimmed by 2 bases and J by 5 bases, leaving 13 bases between them. The CDR3 spans 15 residues. CDR1 SGDLS and CDR2 YYNGEE come from the germline V gene. The CDR3 is CASSVGGGITGELFF. The CDR3 nucleotides read TGTGCCAGCAGCGTTGGCGGGGGCATAACCGGGGAGCTGTTTTTT.

This chain links TRBV7-8 with TRBJ1-1; no reliable D call. V was pared by 3 bases and J by 6 bases, with 8 bases between. The V gene's germline CDR1 is SGHVS and CDR2 FQNEAQ. The CDR3 loop spans 12 amino acids. This CDR3 reads CASSLRGAEAFF. The CDR3 DNA sequence: TGTGCCAGCAGCTTGCGGGGTGCTGAAGCTTTCTTT.

This clone occurred a few times. The rearrangement uses TRBV23-1 and TRBJ2-3; D not certain. TRBV23-1 is labeled an ORF, and its function is uncertain. V was cut by 4 bases and J by 4 bases, with 6 bases left in between. The CDR3 runs 12 residues. The chain's CDR3 is CASSPSPDTQYF. The CDR3, as DNA: TGCGCCAGCAGTCCCAGTCCAGATACGCAGTATTTT.

The chain links TRBV5-1 to TRBJ1-1; D may be TRBD1 (5 bases). CDR1 is SGHRS, CDR2 YFSETQ, per germline. V gave up 2 bases and J gave up 0 bases, with 8 bases separating them. This CDR3 region has 14 residues. In DNA, the CDR3 is TGCGCCAGCAGCTTTCAGGGTTTGAACACTGAAGCTTTCTTT. Translated, it gives CASSFQGLNTEAFF.

This sequence joins TRBV5-1 and TRBJ1-5; the D gene is possibly TRBD1 (5 bases). V was shortened by 0 bases and J by 6 bases, with 19 bases between the two germline ends. The CDR3 spans 17 residues. Germline CDR1 and CDR2: SGHRS and YFSETQ. The CDR3 sequence: CASSLAGRAEAIQPQHF. Here the CDR3 DNA reads TGCGCCAGCAGCTTGGCCGGCAGGGCTGAGGCTATTCAGCCCCAGCATTTT.

The chain employs TRBV5-6 and TRBJ1-3, with D possibly TRBD1 on 5 matching bases. With 5 bases removed from V and 2 bases from J, the gap between germline ends came to 8 bases. The CDR3 runs 13 residues. Per germline, CDR1 SGHDT and CDR2 YYEEEE. The CDR3 region is CASSSTAGNTIYF. The CDR3 DNA sequence: TGTGCCAGCAGTTCGACAGCTGGAAACACCATATATTTT.

The chain has TRBV29-1 and TRBJ2-7; D may be TRBD2 (5 bases). The CDR3 spans 11 residues. In germline, CDR1 is SQVTM, CDR2 ANQGSEA. V was clipped by 4 bases and J by 3 bases, with 7 bases between them. CDR3 DNA sequence: TGCAGCGTTGGACGGGACTACGAGCAGTACTTC. Amino acids: CSVGRDYEQYF.

This chain connects TRBV30 to TRBJ1-5, with D unclear. Trimming took off 2 bases at V and 4 bases at J, with 9 bases between the two ends. Looked up from germline, CDR1 is GTSNPN and CDR2 is SVGIG (reference sequence). This CDR3 has 13 amino acids. In DNA, the CDR3 is TGTGCCTGGAGTATGGGAGGGAATCAGCCCCAGCATTTT. Translation gives CAWSMGGNQPQHF.

The chain recombines TRBV19 with TRBJ1-1, with TRBD1 matching over 7 bases. Germline V gene data show CDR1 as LNHDA and CDR2 as SQIVND (reference sequence). This CDR3 is built from 13 residues. The ends lost 6 bases at V and 3 bases at J; junction bases unmatched: 4. CDR3 nucleotides: TGTGCCAGTAGGGGACAGCTCTACACTGAAGCTTTCTTT. Protein sequence: CASRGQLYTEAFF.

The V and J genes are TRBV6-6 and TRBJ1-1; 9 positions match TRBD1. V shed 6 bases and J 0 bases; nucleotides not matched to a gene: 5. Per germline, CDR1 MNHNY and CDR2 SVGAGI (reference sequence). The CDR3 length is 15 residues. This CDR3 reads CASRSTGGLNTEAFF. The CDR3 nucleotides read TGTGCCAGCAGATCAACAGGGGGCCTGAACACTGAAGCTTTCTTT.

The chain couples TRBV1 to TRBJ2-3; the D call of TRBD2 is as the table states it, not checked on the DNA. TRBV1 is a listed pseudogene. This CDR3 comprises 17 residues. CDR3 sequence reads: CTSTPLSGRGNTDTQYF. The CDR3 bases are TGCACCAGCACTCCGCTGAGTGGGCGGGGGAACACAGATACGCAGTATTTT.

This clone showed up just a few times. The chain couples TRBV13 to TRBJ2-1; 9 bases map to TRBD2. V lost 6 bases, J lost 7 bases, and 10 bases stayed unmatched. This CDR3 has 15 amino acids. Germline CDR1 and CDR2: PRHDT and FYEKMQ (reference sequence). The CDR3 DNA follows: TGTGCCAGCAGTTCGCGGGGGGGCCTCGGGAATGAGCAGTTCTTC. It encodes CASSSRGGLGNEQFF.

This rearrangement joins TRBV7-8 to TRBJ1-2; no clear D. Trimming stripped 5 bases from V and 8 bases from J, with 15 bases between. Germline CDR1 and CDR2: SGHVS and FQNEAQ. This CDR3 region has 13 residues. The CDR3, as DNA: TGTGCCAGCAGCCGCGGAAACAAAAGAGGCTACACCTTC. Translation: CASSRGNKRGYTF.

V and J are TRBV2 and TRBJ2-7; the D gene is possibly TRBD1 (6 bases). The CDR3 is made up of 16 amino acids. The germline V gene encodes CDR1 SNHLY and CDR2 FYNNEI. V lost 0 bases and J lost 3, with 15 bases in between. CDR3 DNA: TGTGCCAGCAGTGAAGCGCTAGGAGGACAGAGCTACGAGCAGTACTTC. As protein: CASSEALGGQSYEQYF.

This clone was observed once. The CDR3 bases are TGTGCCAGCAGCCAGGGACTAGCGGGGGCCGTCTACAATGAGCAGTTCTTC. It translates to CASSQGLAGAVYNEQFF. This chain joins TRBV7-2 and TRBJ2-1, with TRBD2 matching over 14 bases. Unmatched junction bases numbered 6, after V lost 5 bases and J lost 3 bases. From germline, CDR1 is SGHTA and CDR2 FQGNSA. CDR3 length: 17 residues. Drawing the rest from reference TRBV7-2 and TRBJ2-1, the complete variable domain is GAGVSQSPSNKVTEKGKDVELRCDPISGHTALYWYRQSLGQGLEFLIYFQGNSAPDKSGLPSDRFSAERTGGSVSTLTIQRTQQEDSAVYLCASSQGLAGAVYNEQFFGPGTRLTVL.

In its sample, this clone ranks as medium-sized (0.01 to 0.1%). J is TRBJ2-1 and V is TRBV6-1, with TRBD2 matching 8 bases. Germline CDR1 and CDR2: MNHNS and SASEGT. The CDR3 consists of 14 residues. Trimming took 4 bases from V and 7 from J; bases not matched to a gene: 6. CDR3 residues: CASSGIGGANEQFF. The CDR3 DNA sequence: TGTGCCAGCAGTGGCATCGGGGGGGCTAATGAGCAGTTCTTC.